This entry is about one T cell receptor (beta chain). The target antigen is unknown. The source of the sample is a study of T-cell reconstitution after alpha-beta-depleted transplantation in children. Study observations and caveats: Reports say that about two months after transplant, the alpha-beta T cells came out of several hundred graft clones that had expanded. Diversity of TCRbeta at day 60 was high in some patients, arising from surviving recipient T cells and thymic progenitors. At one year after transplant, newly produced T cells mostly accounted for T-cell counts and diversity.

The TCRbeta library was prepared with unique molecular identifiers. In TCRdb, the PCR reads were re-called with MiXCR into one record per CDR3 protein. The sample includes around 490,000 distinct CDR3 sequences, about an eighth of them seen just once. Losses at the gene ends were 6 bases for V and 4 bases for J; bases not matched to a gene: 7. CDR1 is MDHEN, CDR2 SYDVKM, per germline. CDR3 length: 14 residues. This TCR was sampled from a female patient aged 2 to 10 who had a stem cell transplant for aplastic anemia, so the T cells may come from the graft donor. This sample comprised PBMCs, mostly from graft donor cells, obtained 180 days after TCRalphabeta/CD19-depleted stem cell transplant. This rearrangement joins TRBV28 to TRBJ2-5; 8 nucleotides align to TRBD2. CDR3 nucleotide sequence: TGTGCCAGCAGCTCCGCGGGGGGCTCAGAGACCCAGTACTTC. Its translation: CASSSAGGSETQYF.